What follows are 24 T cell receptor beta chains derived from one specimen sequenced in a study of cytomegalovirus exposure and HLA in healthy donors. The PCR contained 60 Vbeta and 13 Jbeta primers. Using immunoSEQ multiplex PCR, the repertoire was profiled, and TCRdb retains in-frame clones only, with some absent. The table shows 100,000 to 150,000 clones, with more than 75% occurring only once. Sequenced input: PBMCs. These receptors all come from a woman aged 60-70 years in good health and CMV-seropositive.

This clone showed up just once. J is TRBJ1-2 and V is TRBV5-6; tentatively, D is TRBD1 (6 bases). In germline, CDR1 is SGHDT, CDR2 YYEEEE. V lost 5 bases and J 4 bases, leaving 12 bases between the germline ends. The CDR3 totals 13 residues. Written as DNA, the CDR3 is TGTGCCAGCAGGTCAGGGGCGGTCTATGGCTACACCTTC. Protein: CASRSGAVYGYTF. Looking up the rest from reference TRBV5-6 and TRBJ1-2 gives the full variable domain: DAGVTQSPTHLIKTRGQQVTLRCSPKSGHDTVSWYQQALGQGPQFIFQYYEEEERQRGNFPDRFSGHQFPNYSSELNVNALLLGDSALYLCASRSGAVYGYTFGSGTRLTVV.

The chain carries TRBV18 and TRBJ2-5, with D possibly TRBD2 on 6 matching bases. Per the germline V gene, CDR1 is KGHSH and CDR2 is LQKENI. This CDR3 spans 16 amino acids. Trimming shortened V by 4 bases and J by 5 bases, and 20 bases separated the two germline ends. The CDR3 loop reads CASSLMGGLYRETQYF. CDR3 bases: TGTGCCAGCTCACTGATGGGGGGTCTCTATCGGGAGACCCAGTACTTC.

The chain combines TRBV9 with TRBJ2-1; 9 nucleotides match TRBD1. Germline V gene data show CDR1 as SGDLS and CDR2 as YYNGEE. Trimming at V came to 0 bases and at J to 8 bases, leaving 9 bases not matched to a gene. This CDR3 has 16 residues. The CDR3 protein is CASSVAGGTGIDEQFF. The CDR3 DNA is TGTGCCAGCAGCGTAGCCGGGGGGACAGGGATCGATGAGCAGTTCTTC.

Only one count was recorded for this clone. This chain connects TRBV6-5 to TRBJ1-1, with 8 bases identical to TRBD1. The junction had 5 bases not matched to a gene; V was cut back by 5 bases and J by 6 bases. The CDR3 contains 13 residues. The V gene's germline CDR1 is MNHEY and CDR2 SVGAGI. The CDR3 sequence is CASSNGQGSEAFF. In DNA form, the CDR3 reads TGTGCCAGCAGTAACGGACAGGGCTCTGAAGCTTTCTTT.

This clone has just a few counts. The chain recombines TRBV7-2 with TRBJ2-5; D perhaps matches TRBD2 (6 bases). Germline CDR1 is SGHTA and CDR2 is FQGNSA. This CDR3 contains 13 residues. V lost 3 bases and J 5 bases, leaving 10 bases between the germline ends. CDR3 region: CASSFSAGETQYF. The CDR3 DNA is TGTGCCAGCAGCTTTAGCGCGGGGGAGACCCAGTACTTC.

The chain joins TRBV28 to TRBJ2-7; TRBD2 matches at 11 bases. The CDR3 contains 16 residues. Germline CDR1 is MDHEN and CDR2 is SYDVKM. J lost 7 bases, V lost 6 bases, and 14 bases had no gene match. CDR3 sequence (DNA): TGTGCCAGCAGCTTAATTAGCGGGGGGGCCCTGCCTGAGCAGTACTTC. Translation gives CASSLISGGALPEQYF.

This clone was observed a few times. In DNA form, the CDR3 reads TGTGCCAGCAGAAAAGGGGGGGGTCTGGGGCAGCCCCAGCATTTT. Translation gives CASRKGGGLGQPQHF. The chain joins TRBV6-5 to TRBJ1-5; TRBD1 is a possible D gene (6 bases). V was clipped by 6 bases and J by 7 bases, with 19 bases between them. CDR3 length: 15 residues. In germline, CDR1 is MNHEY, CDR2 SVGAGI.

Turning to this clone: The sample contains more than one DNA sequence encoding this CDR3. The J gene is TRBJ2-2, the V gene TRBV2; D is perhaps TRBD2 (5 bases). The CDR3 totals 13 residues. The V and J ends lost 6 bases and 5 bases respectively, with 10 bases between them. From germline, CDR1 is SNHLY and CDR2 FYNNEI. The CDR3 region has the DNA TGTGCCAGCAGGATCGACTATACCGGGGAGCTGTTTTTT. This gives the protein CASRIDYTGELFF.

The chain combines TRBV7-9 with TRBJ2-7; TRBD2 might be the D (7 bases). The V gene's germline CDR1 is SEHNR and CDR2 FQNEAQ (reference sequence). V gave up 1 base and J gave up 5 bases, with 15 bases separating them. The CDR3 is 15 amino acids. The CDR3 is CASSLGGGPGDEQYF. In DNA, the CDR3 is TGTGCCAGCAGCTTAGGCGGGGGCCCCGGCGACGAGCAGTACTTC.

Comments on this clone: This same CDR3 is encoded by further DNA sequences in the sample. This CDR3 reads CASSPDRDYGYTF. The DNA of the CDR3 is TGTGCCAGCTCCCCCGACAGGGACTATGGCTACACCTTC. The genes are TRBV18 and TRBJ1-2, with 7 bases aligning to TRBD1. Germline V gene lookup returns CDR1 KGHSH and CDR2 LQKENI. The CDR3 consists of 13 residues. V was clipped by 6 bases and J by 3 bases; unmatched bases: 4.

The rearrangement joins TRBV14 to TRBJ1-2; TRBD1 matches 7 bases. There are 13 residues in the CDR3. The trim removed 4 bases at V and 4 bases at J, leaving 3 bases unmatched. Looked up from germline, CDR1 is SGHDN and CDR2 is FVKESK. The CDR3 protein is CASSPGTAYGYTF. In DNA, the CDR3 is TGTGCCAGCAGCCCCGGGACAGCCTATGGCTACACCTTC.

The chain is built from TRBV27 and TRBJ2-1, with TRBD2 matching over 15 bases. Germline V gene sequence: CDR1 MNHEY, CDR2 SMNVEV (reference sequence). The CDR3 consists of 15 residues. V shed 4 bases, J shed 7 bases, and the junction held 2 bases outside the gene matches. CDR3 in amino acids: CASSSGTSGRNEQFF. CDR3 nucleotide sequence: TGTGCCAGCAGTTCCGGGACTAGCGGGAGGAATGAGCAGTTCTTC.

The chain's CDR3 is CAWIQDSMGATEAFF. The CDR3 nucleotides read TGTGCCTGGATTCAGGACAGTATGGGGGCTACTGAAGCTTTCTTT. The chain recombines TRBV30 with TRBJ1-1, with D possibly being TRBD1 (6 bases). Trimming took 4 bases from V and 5 from J, leaving 20 bases between them. The CDR3 contains 15 residues. Per the germline V gene, CDR1 is GTSNPN and CDR2 is SVGIG (reference sequence). The variable domain in full, completed from reference TRBV30 and TRBJ1-1, reads SQTIHQWPATLVQPVGSPLSLECTVEGTSNPNLYWYRQAAGRGLQLLFYSVGIGQISSEVPQNLSASRPQDRQFILSSKKLLLSDSGFYLCAWIQDSMGATEAFFGQGTRLTVV.

The chain recombines TRBV6-6 with TRBJ1-2; perhaps TRBD1 as D (6 bases). This CDR3 comprises 13 residues. CDR1 MNHNY and CDR2 SVGAGI come from the germline V gene (reference sequence). V lost 5 bases, J lost 2 bases, and 9 bases lay in between. The CDR3 loop reads CASSLTGNYGYTF. DNA for the CDR3: TGTGCCAGCAGTCTTACAGGGAACTATGGCTACACCTTC.

The chain carries TRBV11-2 and TRBJ2-3; D is undetermined. Germline values: CDR1 SGHAT, CDR2 FQNNGV. The CDR3 has 14 residues. V was trimmed by 3 bases and J by 2 bases, leaving 9 bases between them. The CDR3 spells CASSFLQNTDTQYF. The DNA of the CDR3 is TGTGCCAGCAGCTTCTTACAGAACACAGATACGCAGTATTTT.

The CDR3 region has the DNA TGTGCCAGCAGCTTAGAAGGGGTCTCTGGCTACACCTTC. It is translated as CASSLEGVSGYTF. The rearrangement uses TRBV7-9 and TRBJ1-2; a possible D gene is TRBD1 (5 bases). Trimming took off 1 base at V and 7 bases at J, with 10 bases between the two ends. The CDR3 loop spans 13 amino acids. Germline values: CDR1 SEHNR, CDR2 FQNEAQ (reference sequence).

The chain carries TRBV30 and TRBJ2-5; tentatively, D is TRBD1 (7 bases). Matching the DNA end better, TRBJ2-7 makes the J call doubtful. The CDR3 has 12 amino acids. Germline CDR1 is GTSNPN and CDR2 is SVGIG (reference sequence). CDR3 region: CAWGGTAYEQYF. The CDR3 nucleotides read TGTGCCTGGGGGGGGACAGCCTACGAGCAGTACTTC.

The chain links TRBV6-1 to TRBJ1-3; D is perhaps TRBD1 (5 bases). Germline V gene data show CDR1 as MNHNS and CDR2 as SASEGT. The CDR3 is 14 amino acids. V lost 8 bases and J lost 0, with 11 bases in between. CDR3 sequence (DNA): TGTGCCAGCTCGCGGGGGATCTCTGGAAACACCATATATTTT. Amino acid sequence: CASSRGISGNTIYF.

V is TRBV11-1 and J is TRBJ2-2; weak D call: TRBD2 (6 bases). Trimming took 2 bases from V and 6 from J, leaving 7 bases between them. The CDR3 is 13 amino acids. Per the germline V gene, CDR1 is SGHAT and CDR2 is FQDESV (reference sequence). The DNA of the CDR3 is TGTGCCAGCAGCTTAACGGGGGCCGGGGAGCTGTTTTTT. Translating it yields CASSLTGAGELFF.

The chain employs TRBV6-4 and TRBJ1-6; 9 bases line up with TRBD1. The CDR3 consists of 14 residues. The germline gives CDR1 MRHNA, CDR2 SNTAGT. The ends lost 6 bases at V and 8 bases at J; junction bases unmatched: 5. The CDR3 DNA reads as TGTGCCAGCAGCATAACAGGGGGCGATTCACCCCTCCACTTT. This codes for CASSITGGDSPLHF.

The chain links TRBV13 to TRBJ1-2; a possible D gene is TRBD1 (6 bases). This CDR3 spans 13 amino acids. Per the germline V gene, CDR1 is PRHDT and CDR2 is FYEKMQ (reference sequence). Trimming removed 5 bases at V and 4 bases at J, with 11 bases between. The CDR3 DNA reads TGTGCCAGCAGCGAACAGGGCGGCTATGGCTACACCTTC. It codes for CASSEQGGYGYTF.

V is TRBV5-1 and J is TRBJ2-5, with D unresolved. Trimming removed 5 bases from V and 1 base from J, with 18 bases in between. The CDR3 contains 16 residues. The germline gives CDR1 SGHRS, CDR2 YFSETQ. This CDR3 is CASSPRGGTSQETQYF. The CDR3 nucleotides are TGCGCCAGCAGTCCACGCGGCGGAACCTCCCAAGAGACCCAGTACTTC.

The genes are TRBV7-2 and TRBJ1-1; no firm D call. CDR3 length: 14 residues. Germline lookup yields CDR1 SGHTA and CDR2 FQGNSA. The germline V and J ends were trimmed by 5 bases and 2 bases, with 12 bases remaining between them. DNA for the CDR3: TGTGCCAGCAGCCCAGGAGGCCGAAACACTGAAGCTTTCTTT. It encodes CASSPGGRNTEAFF.

The chain recombines TRBV5-4 with TRBJ1-1; 7 nucleotides agree with TRBD1. The CDR3 covers 14 residues. The junction had 6 bases not matched to a gene; V was cut back by 2 bases and J by 5 bases. Looked up from germline, CDR1 is SGHNT and CDR2 is YYREEE (reference sequence). The CDR3 loop is CASSFETGWTEAFF. As DNA, the CDR3 is TGTGCCAGCAGCTTTGAGACAGGGTGGACTGAAGCTTTCTTT.